Each of the 19 T cell receptor beta chains below was sequenced from the same sample in a study of blood T cell repertoires in COVID-19. The data were produced by immunoSEQ multiplex PCR, yet TCRdb's version contains in-frame clones alone and is incomplete. The sample shows a few hundred thousand clones, approximately 80% of them seen only once. Source material: PBMCs or T cells enriched from blood (not recorded which). These TCRs come from a man in his forties or fifties who had recovered from COVID-19.

V and J are TRBV5-5 and TRBJ2-2; 7 bases match TRBD1. This CDR3 contains 16 residues. Germline V lookup: CDR1 SGHKS, CDR2 YYEKEE (reference sequence). The V and J ends lost 3 bases and 2 bases, in that order; junction bases with no gene match: 7. The CDR3 nucleotides are TGTGCCAGCAGCTCCCGACAGGGTGAAAACACCGGGGAGCTGTTTTTT. Amino acids: CASSSRQGENTGELFF.

The chain uses TRBV9 and TRBJ1-2; D is perhaps TRBD1 (5 bases). Between the trimmed V and J ends, which lost 1 base and 1 base, there was a span of 5 bases. Germline V gene sequence: CDR1 SGDLS, CDR2 YYNGEE. The CDR3 spans 13 residues. CDR3 protein: CASSVQGNYGYTF. The CDR3 DNA is TGTGCCAGCAGCGTACAGGGTAACTATGGCTACACCTTC.

The chain combines TRBV6-4 with TRBJ2-1; 8 bases map to TRBD2. The CDR3 spans 16 residues. V lost 5 bases, J lost 0 bases, and 6 bases stayed unmatched. Germline values: CDR1 MRHNA, CDR2 SNTAGT. This chain's CDR3 is CASSWTSPSSYNEQFF. The CDR3 DNA reads as TGTGCCAGCAGTTGGACTAGCCCTAGCTCCTACAATGAGCAGTTCTTC.

A few counts support this clone. This chain links TRBV7-9 with TRBJ1-3; D not certain. This CDR3 spans 16 amino acids. Germline-derived CDR1 and CDR2 are SEHNR and FQNEAQ (reference sequence). Trimming took off 6 bases at V and 1 base at J, with 16 bases between the two ends. Written as DNA, the CDR3 is TGTGCCAGCAGTCGCGGCGGAAGTGGTTCTGGAAACACCATATATTTT. Translated, it gives CASSRGGSGSGNTIYF. Based on the CDR3 plus reference TRBV7-9 and TRBJ1-3, the full variable domain is DTGVSQNPRHKITKRGQNVTFRCDPISEHNRLYWYRQTLGQGPEFLTYFQNEAQLEKSRLLSDRFSAERPKGSFSTLEIQRTEQGDSAMYLCASSRGGSGSGNTIYFGEGSWLTVV.

This clone has just a few counts. V usage is TRBV19 and J usage is TRBJ1-4, with no clear D. The CDR3 spans 11 residues. Trimming removed 3 bases at V and 11 bases at J, with 7 bases between. Germline values: CDR1 LNHDA, CDR2 SQIVND (reference sequence). CDR3 loop: CASSISRKLFF. The CDR3, as DNA: TGTGCCAGTAGTATCTCCAGGAAACTGTTTTTT. Full variable domain (outside the CDR3, taken from reference TRBV19 and TRBJ1-4): DGGITQSPKYLFRKEGQNVTLSCEQNLNHDAMYWYRQDPGQGLRLIYYSQIVNDFQKGDIAEGYSVSREKKESFPLTVTSAQKNPTAFYLCASSISRKLFFGSGTQLSVL.

Only one count was recorded for this clone. V and J are TRBV2 and TRBJ2-7; 8 bases align to TRBD2. V was pared by 7 bases and J by 3 bases, with 2 bases of the junction left unmatched. The CDR3 spans 12 residues. CDR1 and CDR2 from the germline V gene are SNHLY and FYNNEI. DNA for the CDR3: TGTGCCAGCACGGGGGGGAGCTACGAGCAGTACTTC. The encoded protein is CASTGGSYEQYF.

The V and J genes are TRBV19 and TRBJ2-3; a weak D match, TRBD2 (6 bases). V lost 5 bases and J 0 bases, leaving 12 bases between the germline ends. Per germline, CDR1 LNHDA and CDR2 SQIVND (reference sequence). The CDR3 extends over 15 amino acids. CDR3 sequence reads: CASSLRLDSTDTQYF. For the CDR3, the DNA is TGTGCCAGTAGTCTGCGACTAGACAGCACAGATACGCAGTATTTT.

Written as DNA, the CDR3 is TGCGCCAGCCGGCACCTTAGGGGAAACACTGAAGCTTTCTTT. Amino acid sequence: CASRHLRGNTEAFF. This chain links TRBV4-1 with TRBJ1-1, with D maybe TRBD1 (5 bases). The germline V gene encodes CDR1 MGHRA and CDR2 YSYEKL. This CDR3 is built from 14 residues. The V gene lost 8 bases and the J gene lost 2 bases, with 15 bases spanning the gap.

J is TRBJ2-1 and V is TRBV7-8, with no clear D. The CDR3 is 13 residues long. Trimming left V 1 base short and J 5 bases short, with 6 bases between. Germline CDR1 SGHVS, CDR2 FQNEAQ. CDR3 coding DNA: TGTGCCAGCAGCTTAGGCCCGGACAATGAGCAGTTCTTC. Translating gives CASSLGPDNEQFF.

As concerns this clone: The junction differs from germline at one of its ends, possibly a read error. The chain combines TRBV30 with TRBJ1-4, with TRBD1 identical over 8 bases. This CDR3 has 11 residues. Germline V gene lookup returns CDR1 GTSNPN and CDR2 SVGIG (reference sequence). The CDR3 nucleotides are TGTGCCTGGAGTGTAAGGGACAGGCTCTTATTT. Its translation is CAWSVRDRLLF.

The V and J genes are TRBV7-9 and TRBJ1-2, with TRBD1 as a possible D gene (5 bases). This CDR3 is built from 12 residues. CDR1 and CDR2 from the germline V gene are SEHNR and FQNEAQ (reference sequence). The V and J ends lost 5 bases and 7 bases respectively, with 11 bases between them. The CDR3 sequence: CASSASQGGYTF. The CDR3 DNA is TGTGCCAGCAGCGCCAGTCAGGGTGGCTACACCTTC.

This chain uses TRBV7-9 with TRBJ2-7; 7 bases fit TRBD2. This CDR3 has 13 amino acids. Germline trimming cut 2 bases from V and 7 bases from J; bases unmatched to any gene: 5. From germline, CDR1 is SEHNR and CDR2 FQNEAQ (reference sequence). The CDR3 loop reads CASSLREGREQYF. Written as DNA, the CDR3 is TGTGCCAGCAGCTTAAGGGAGGGGAGGGAGCAGTACTTC.

This clone was counted a single time. The chain employs TRBV29-1 and TRBJ2-2, with 10 nucleotides matching TRBD2. Germline-derived CDR1 and CDR2 are SQVTM and ANQGSEA. The CDR3 has 15 amino acids. The ends lost 5 bases at V and 4 bases at J; junction bases unmatched: 7. The CDR3 region has the DNA TGCAGCGTTACCCCTAGCGGGGGAAGCACCGGGGAGCTGTTTTTT. The encoded protein is CSVTPSGGSTGELFF.

This clone was found a few times. The rearrangement links TRBV5-4 to TRBJ2-1; 10 bases match TRBD2. Germline V CDR1 and CDR2: SGHNT, YYREEE (reference sequence). With 1 base clipped from V and 8 bases from J, the junction kept 6 bases outside the gene matches. This CDR3 comprises 15 residues. CDR3: CASSLTSGIGDEQFF. The DNA of the CDR3 is TGTGCCAGCAGCTTGACTAGCGGGATCGGGGATGAGCAGTTCTTC.

CDR3 DNA: TGTGCCAGTAAGCAAGTGGGGCAGAATTGGGGAGATACGCAGTATTTT. It codes for CASKQVGQNWGDTQYF. This rearrangement joins TRBV19 to TRBJ2-3; tentatively, D is TRBD1 (5 bases). Germline V CDR1 and CDR2: LNHDA, SQIVND (reference sequence). The length of the CDR3 is 16 residues. V lost 7 bases, J lost 5 bases, and 22 bases lay in between.

The chain uses TRBV18 and TRBJ1-3; TRBD1 is a possible D gene (6 bases). V was cut by 2 bases and J by 4 bases, with 21 bases left in between. CDR3 length equals 18 residues. From germline, CDR1 is KGHSH and CDR2 LQKENI. The CDR3 DNA sequence: TGTGCCAGCTCACCATTTTTTGCGAAACAGGGAACCGGAAACACCATATATTTT. Translated, it gives CASSPFFAKQGTGNTIYF.

V gene TRBV6-5 combines with J gene TRBJ1-4; TRBD1 matches at 8 bases. This CDR3 has 15 amino acids. After removal of 4 bases from V and 6 bases from J, the junction contained 7 bases not matched to a gene. CDR1 is MNHEY and CDR2 is SVGAGI in the germline V gene. This CDR3 is CASSSGTGAYEKLFF. The CDR3 coding sequence is TGTGCCAGCAGTTCAGGGACAGGAGCCTATGAAAAACTGTTTTTT.

This clone was recorded once. The J gene is TRBJ2-1, the V gene TRBV18, with 10 bases that match TRBD2. V trimming: 3 bases; J trimming: 6 bases; junction bases outside the gene matches: 5. Per germline, CDR1 KGHSH and CDR2 LQKENI. The CDR3 runs 15 residues. The CDR3 protein is CASSPRGLAVNEQFF. DNA of the CDR3: TGTGCCAGCTCACCCCGAGGACTAGCGGTCAATGAGCAGTTCTTC.

V gene TRBV5-5 combines with J gene TRBJ1-2; a possible D gene is TRBD1 (5 bases). Between the trimmed V and J ends, which lost 0 bases and 6 bases, there was a span of 15 bases. CDR1 and CDR2 from the germline V gene are SGHKS and YYEKEE (reference sequence). This CDR3 has 15 residues. CDR3 sequence: CASSLAGREEDGYTF. For the CDR3, the DNA is TGTGCCAGCAGCTTGGCAGGGAGGGAAGAAGATGGCTACACCTTC.